This TCR beta chain is from a study of blood T cell repertoires in COVID-19 (TCRdb year 2020). Study-wide context: The collaborator samples originated in the United States, Italy and Spain and spanned the acute and convalescent phases of COVID-19. The prospective study material was composed of cDNA or gDNA derived from T cells, B-cell-depleted T cells, or PBMCs. Deeply sampled blood TCRbeta repertoires from subjects exposed to, actively infected with, or recovered from COVID-19 were included in the dataset. The repertoires were released in a freely available public database meant as a resource for research on the immune response to SARS-CoV-2. Samples were obtained from the ongoing ImmuneRACE study (first 160 participants) and from over 1,000 subjects provided by 6 global collaborators. Nearly every sample came with metadata listing a de-identified subject ID, COVID-19 status, age in years and sex. Where HLA class I and class II types were available, the types were taken from metadata supplied by the sample provider, not from assay-based typing.

Collaborating institutions collected whole blood in K2EDTA tubes following their own protocols. For TCRbeta analysis, collaborators shipped samples in one of three forms: frozen whole blood, isolated PBMCs, or DNA extracted from either of those sample types. Overall results and qualifications from the work: How much clinical and demographic metadata was included differed by source and by participant, and the metadata was provided uncurated.

TCRbeta CDR3 regions were amplified from genomic DNA by means of the immunoSEQ Assay, a bias-controlled multiplex PCR. In the source study's methods: The number of nucleated cells in each sample was estimated by amplification of reference gene primers within the assay. To quantify the absolute abundance of each unique TCRbeta CDR3 rearrangement, sequence reads were collapsed and filtered. For each sample, productive Simpson clonality was calculated as the square root of Simpson's diversity index over productive rearrangements. The table was pulled from immuneACCESS by TCRdb, which kept in-frame rearrangements only. Such tables lose some clones; where checked, under half of the loss comes from unresolved V genes, and the rest has no known cause. The DNA was the basis for D and trimming; V, J and clone size are from that table. Across this sample there are 100,000 to 120,000 clones, with 88% seen only once. The top ten clones comprise 3% to 3.5% of the sample.

This clone was seen a handful of times. This receptor's antigen is unknown. One base away there is no much larger clone; base qualities are not given. The junction carries 14 bases between V and J, which are trimmed by 5 bases and 1 base respectively. Reading the germline V gene gives CDR1 SGHNT and CDR2 YENEEA. The CDR3 runs 16 residues from the cysteine to the phenylalanine. The only DNA kept is the CDR3, 48 bases in frame from the first base. The receptor's source is a woman aged 45-65 years with acute or convalescent COVID-19. Recombination linked TRBV11-3 to TRBJ2-2; no confident D gene assignment can be made. The sample taken for sequencing was peripheral blood. Here the CDR3 is given as CASSPLLGRNTGELFF. The nucleotide sequence is TGTGCCAGCAGCCCCCTTTTGGGCAGGAACACCGGGGAGCTGTTTTTT.